The rows below give T cell receptor beta chains drawn from one sample of a study of T cells in Graves' hyperthyroidism and ophthalmopathy. TCRdb re-analysed the multiplex PCR reads in MiXCR, keeping a single row per CDR3 protein. Among 300,000 to 500,000 distinct CDR3 sequences listed, under 15% were seen once. Sequenced sample: blood. These receptors originate from a woman in her thirties with Graves' hyperthyroidism. CDR3s include the opening cysteine and the closing phenylalanine or tryptophan. The order of the fields is CDR3 length, J gene, D gene, V gene, clone size, CDR3 DNA, CDR3 protein. A D gene is named only where the DNA matches it firmly. The size of a clone is reported for some rows only, either as once, few or many, or as a class for expanded clones.

18	TRBJ2-2	.	TRBV27	few	TGTGCCAGCAGATTAAGACAGGACATTCAAGCCCGCACCGGGGAGCTGTTTTTT	CASRLRQDIQARTGELFF
12	TRBJ2-1	TRBD1	TRBV6-1	few	TGTGCCAGCCAGGGGGTCTACAATGAGCAGTTCTTC	CASQGVYNEQFF
14	TRBJ2-7	.	TRBV7-2	many	TGTGCCAGCAGCTTAATTGCCTCCGCCTACGAGCAGTACTTC	CASSLIASAYEQYF
15	TRBJ2-3	TRBD2	TRBV12-3/TRBV12-4	many	TGTGCCAGCATGGGACTAGCGGGACTCTCAGATACGCAGTATTTT	CASMGLAGLSDTQYF
14	TRBJ1-5	TRBD1	TRBV2	many	TGTGCCAGCAGTATTAAGGGACAGAATCAGCCCCAGCATTTT	CASSIKGQNQPQHF
15	TRBJ1-2	.	TRBV5-1	few	TGCGCCAGCAGCACCGCCCCTACAGAGCTCTATGGCTACACCTTC	CASSTAPTELYGYTF
14	TRBJ2-1	TRBD2	TRBV3-1	many	TGTGCCAGCAGCCCCCGGGAGGGCCGGAATGAGCAGTTCTTC	CASSPREGRNEQFF
14	TRBJ2-3	TRBD2	TRBV18	many	TGTGCCAGCTCACCGGGACTAGGAGCAGATACGCAGTATTTT	CASSPGLGADTQYF
13	TRBJ2-7	.	TRBV28	many	TGTGCCAGCACCCTTGGGGGGCGGCACGAGCAGTACTTC	CASTLGGRHEQYF
15	TRBJ1-4	.	TRBV7-8	.	TGTGCCAGCAGCTTAGCCTGGGGCGCGTATGAAAAACTGTTTTTT	CASSLAWGAYEKLFF
15	TRBJ2-2	.	TRBV28	many	TGTGCCAGCAGTCCGCCGGGCGCGAACACCGGGGAGCTGTTTTTT	CASSPPGANTGELFF
11	TRBJ2-5	.	TRBV28	many	TGTGCCACTCGGGAAAGAGTGACCCAGTACTTC	CATRERVTQYF
15	TRBJ2-7	.	TRBV10-1	.	TGCGCCAGCAGTGACCAGCTACGAAGGCCCTACGAGCAGTACTTC	CASSDQLRRPYEQYF
15	TRBJ2-7	TRBD2	TRBV4-2	few	TGTGCCAGCAGCCAAGACGGTCCTAGCGGCTACGAGCAGTACTTC	CASSQDGPSGYEQYF
11	TRBJ1-1	.	TRBV29-1	.	TGCAGCGTTCATGGGGCCGCTGAAGCTTTCTTT	CSVHGAAEAFF
13	TRBJ2-1	.	TRBV6-1	.	TGTGCCAGCAACCCTCCCGGGGCCCATGAGCAGTTCTTC	CASNPPGAHEQFF
12	TRBJ1-2	.	TRBV6-1	many	TGTGCCAGCAGCGACCGCGACGATGGCTACACCTTC	CASSDRDDGYTF
17	TRBJ2-2	TRBD1	TRBV12-3/TRBV12-4	many	TGTGCCAGCAGTCACCCCTCCGGGACAGGGAACACCGGGGAGCTGTTTTTT	CASSHPSGTGNTGELFF
17	TRBJ2-3	TRBD2	TRBV7-8	.	TGTGCCAGCAGCGGTGAGCTAGCGGGAGGGCGGACAGATACGCAGTATTTT	CASSGELAGGRTDTQYF
16	TRBJ2-1	.	TRBV9	many	TGTGCCAGCAGCGTAGGTCCAGCGGGCTCCTACAATGAGCAGTTCTTC	CASSVGPAGSYNEQFF
17	TRBJ2-7	TRBD2	TRBV7-2	few	TGTGCCAGCAGCTGGGGGACTAGCGGGAGAAAACCTTACGAGCAGTACTTC	CASSWGTSGRKPYEQYF
18	TRBJ2-5	TRBD2	TRBV10-3	.	TGTGCCATCAGTGAAACGCTAGCGGGAGGGCCGTACCAAGAGACCCAGTACTTC	CAISETLAGGPYQETQYF